This TCR beta chain was profiled in a study of shared clonotypes between healthy human individuals. Overall study context: Each donor's CD4 naive and CD4 memory cells filled three plates apiece, CD8 naive two, and CD8 memory one.

The study ran the assay at deep level. TCRdb's table, derived via immunoSEQ multiplex PCR, lists solely in-frame clones and lacks some. This sample has approximately 2.5 million clones; around 94% occur once, and the top ten carry around 0.14%. Findings and caveats of the study: How much donors shared clonotypes was expected to be affected by sequencing depth. Compared with memory subsets, naive subsets generally had larger estimated richness.

The V and J ends lost 3 bases and 7 bases, in that order; junction bases with no gene match: 17. This CDR3 region has 18 residues. Per germline, CDR1 MDHEN and CDR2 SYDVKM. Note on this clone: The antigen is not known.

The material sequenced was naive CD4+ T cells sorted from blood. Subset given: CD45RA+ positively selected. This chain connects TRBV28 to TRBJ2-5, with TRBD2 identical over 10 bases. This clonotype was obtained from a man aged 18 to 29 in good health. The CDR3 spells CASSFFAIFSGGPRTQYF. DNA of the CDR3: TGTGCCAGCAGTTTTTTCGCTATTTTTAGCGGGGGGCCCAGGACCCAGTACTTC.